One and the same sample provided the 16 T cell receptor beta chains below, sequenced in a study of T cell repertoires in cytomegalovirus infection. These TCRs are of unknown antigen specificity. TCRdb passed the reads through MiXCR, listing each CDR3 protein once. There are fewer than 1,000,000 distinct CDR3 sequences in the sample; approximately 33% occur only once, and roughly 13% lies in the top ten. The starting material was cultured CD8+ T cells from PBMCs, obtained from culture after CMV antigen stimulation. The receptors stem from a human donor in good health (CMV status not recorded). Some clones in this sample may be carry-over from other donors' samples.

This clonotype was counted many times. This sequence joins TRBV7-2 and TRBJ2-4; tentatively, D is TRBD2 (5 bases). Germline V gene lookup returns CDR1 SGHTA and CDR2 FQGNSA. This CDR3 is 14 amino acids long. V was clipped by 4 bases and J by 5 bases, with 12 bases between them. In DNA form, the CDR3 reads TGTGCCAGCAGCTCCCGGGATCGCGAAAACATTCAGTACTTC. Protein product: CASSSRDRENIQYF.

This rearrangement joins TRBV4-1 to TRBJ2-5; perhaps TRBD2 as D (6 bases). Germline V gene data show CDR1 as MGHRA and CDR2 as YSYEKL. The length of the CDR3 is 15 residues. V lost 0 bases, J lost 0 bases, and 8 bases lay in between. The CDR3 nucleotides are TGCGCCAGCAGCCAAGAGCGGGGACACCAAGAGACCCAGTACTTC. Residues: CASSQERGHQETQYF.

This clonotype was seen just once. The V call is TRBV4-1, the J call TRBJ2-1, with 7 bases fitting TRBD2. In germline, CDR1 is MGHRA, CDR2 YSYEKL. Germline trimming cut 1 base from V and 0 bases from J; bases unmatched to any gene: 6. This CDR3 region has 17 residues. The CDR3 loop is CASSQGSGEDSYNEQFF. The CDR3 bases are TGCGCCAGCAGCCAAGGGAGCGGGGAAGACTCCTACAATGAGCAGTTCTTC.

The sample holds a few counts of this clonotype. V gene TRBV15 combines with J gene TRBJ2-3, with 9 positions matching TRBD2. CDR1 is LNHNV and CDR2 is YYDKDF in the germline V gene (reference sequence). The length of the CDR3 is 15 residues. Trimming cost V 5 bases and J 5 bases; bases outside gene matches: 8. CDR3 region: CATSPAGGWGDTQYF. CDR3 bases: TGTGCCACCAGCCCAGCGGGGGGCTGGGGAGATACGCAGTATTTT. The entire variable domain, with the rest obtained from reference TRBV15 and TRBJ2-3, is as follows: DAMVIQNPRYQVTQFGKPVTLSCSQTLNHNVMYWYQQKSSQAPKLLFHYYDKDFNNEADTPDNFQSRRPNTSFCFLDIRSPGLGDTAMYLCATSPAGGWGDTQYFGPGTRLTVL.

The CDR3 DNA is TGTGCCAGCAGTTTCCTACGCGGGACCGACACCGGGGAGCTGTTTTTT. Translating gives CASSFLRGTDTGELFF. The rearrangement joins TRBV27 to TRBJ2-2; D is perhaps TRBD2 (6 bases). The CDR3 consists of 16 residues. Germline-derived CDR1 and CDR2 are MNHEY and SMNVEV (reference sequence). Trimming cost V 3 bases and J 3 bases, with 14 bases left between them.

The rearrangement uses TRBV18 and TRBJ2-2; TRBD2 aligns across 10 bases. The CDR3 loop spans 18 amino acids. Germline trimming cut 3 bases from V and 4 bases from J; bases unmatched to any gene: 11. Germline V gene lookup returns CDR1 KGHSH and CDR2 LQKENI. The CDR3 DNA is TGTGCCAGCTCACCCCCCAGAGCGGGGGGGCCGTCCACCGGGGAGCTGTTTTTT. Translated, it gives CASSPPRAGGPSTGELFF.

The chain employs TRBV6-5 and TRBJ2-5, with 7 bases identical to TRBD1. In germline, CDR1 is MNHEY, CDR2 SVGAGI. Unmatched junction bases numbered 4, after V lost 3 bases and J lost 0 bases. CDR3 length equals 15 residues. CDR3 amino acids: CASSYVQGDQETQYF. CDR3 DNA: TGTGCCAGCAGTTATGTCCAGGGGGACCAAGAGACCCAGTACTTC.

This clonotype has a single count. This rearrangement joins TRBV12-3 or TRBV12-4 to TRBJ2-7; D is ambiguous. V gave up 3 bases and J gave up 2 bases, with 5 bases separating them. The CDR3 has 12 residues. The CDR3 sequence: CASSLMTYEQYF. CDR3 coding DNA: TGTGCCAGCAGTTTGATGACCTACGAGCAGTACTTC.

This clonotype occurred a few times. As DNA, the CDR3 is TGTGCCAGCAGTTTACGTAGGTTCACAGATACGCAGTATTTT. The encoded protein is CASSLRRFTDTQYF. This chain joins TRBV27 and TRBJ2-3; D gene unclear. Trimming removed 2 bases from V and 2 bases from J, with 8 bases in between. Germline V CDR1 and CDR2: MNHEY, SMNVEV (reference sequence). The CDR3 has 14 amino acids.

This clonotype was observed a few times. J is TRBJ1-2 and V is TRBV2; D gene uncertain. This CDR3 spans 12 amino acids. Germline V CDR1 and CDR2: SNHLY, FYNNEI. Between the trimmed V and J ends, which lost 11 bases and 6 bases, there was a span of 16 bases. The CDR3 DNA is TGTGCCGTCTTAGAGGGAGCGGATGGCTACACCTTC. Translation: CAVLEGADGYTF.

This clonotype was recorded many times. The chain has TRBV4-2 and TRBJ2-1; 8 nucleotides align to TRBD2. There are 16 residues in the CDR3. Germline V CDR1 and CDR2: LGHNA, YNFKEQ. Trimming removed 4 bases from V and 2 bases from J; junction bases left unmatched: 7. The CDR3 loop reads CASSPGGNLAYNEQFF. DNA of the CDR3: TGTGCCAGCAGCCCGGGGGGGAACCTAGCCTACAATGAGCAGTTCTTC.

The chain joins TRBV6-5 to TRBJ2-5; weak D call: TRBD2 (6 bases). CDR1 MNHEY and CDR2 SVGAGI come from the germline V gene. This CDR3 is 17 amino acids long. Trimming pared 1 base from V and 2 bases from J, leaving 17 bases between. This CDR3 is CASSYYSWGVRQETQYF. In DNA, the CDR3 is TGTGCCAGCAGTTACTACTCTTGGGGGGTCCGGCAAGAGACCCAGTACTTC.

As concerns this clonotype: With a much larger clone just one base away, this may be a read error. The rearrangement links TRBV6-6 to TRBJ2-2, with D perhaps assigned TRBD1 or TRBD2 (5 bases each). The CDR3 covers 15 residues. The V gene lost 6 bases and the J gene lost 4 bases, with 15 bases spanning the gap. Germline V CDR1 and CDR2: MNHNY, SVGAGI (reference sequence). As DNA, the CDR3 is TGTGCCAGCAGGGTCCGGGACGGAGTCACCGGGGAGCTGTTTTTT. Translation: CASRVRDGVTGELFF.

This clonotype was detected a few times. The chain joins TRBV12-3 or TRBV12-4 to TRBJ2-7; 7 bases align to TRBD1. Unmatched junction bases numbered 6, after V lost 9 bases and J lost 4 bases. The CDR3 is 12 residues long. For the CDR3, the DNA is TGTGCCAGTCTCGGGACAGAGTACGAGCAGTACGTC. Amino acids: CASLGTEYEQYV.

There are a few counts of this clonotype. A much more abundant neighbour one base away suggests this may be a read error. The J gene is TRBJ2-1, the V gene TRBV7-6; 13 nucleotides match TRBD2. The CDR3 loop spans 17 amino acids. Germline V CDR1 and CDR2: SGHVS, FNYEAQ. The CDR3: CVSSNRLAGGWDDEQFF. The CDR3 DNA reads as TGTGTCAGCAGCAATCGACTAGCGGGGGGATGGGACGATGAGCAGTTCTTC.

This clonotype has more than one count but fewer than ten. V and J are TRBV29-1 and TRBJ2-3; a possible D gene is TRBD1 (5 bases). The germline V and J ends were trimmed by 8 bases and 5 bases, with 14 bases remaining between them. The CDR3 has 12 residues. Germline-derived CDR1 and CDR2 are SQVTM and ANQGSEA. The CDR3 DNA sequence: TGCAGCCCAACAGGCCCCAAAGATACGCAGTATTTT. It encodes CSPTGPKDTQYF.